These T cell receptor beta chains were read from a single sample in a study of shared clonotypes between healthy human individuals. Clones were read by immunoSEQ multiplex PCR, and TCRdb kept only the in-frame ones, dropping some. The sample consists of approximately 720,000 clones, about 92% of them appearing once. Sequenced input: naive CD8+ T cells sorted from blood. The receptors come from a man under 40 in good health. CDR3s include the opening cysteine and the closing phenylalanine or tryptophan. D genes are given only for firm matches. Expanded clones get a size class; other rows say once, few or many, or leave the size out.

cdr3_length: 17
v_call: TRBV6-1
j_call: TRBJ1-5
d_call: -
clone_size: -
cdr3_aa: CASSELTTGSSNQPQHF
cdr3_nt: TGTGCCAGCAGTGAATTAACCACAGGGAGTAGCAATCAGCCCCAGCATTTT

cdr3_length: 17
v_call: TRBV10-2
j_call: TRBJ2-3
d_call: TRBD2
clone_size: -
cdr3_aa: CASSEPIAGGPGDTQYF
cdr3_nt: TGCGCCAGCAGTGAACCAATAGCGGGAGGCCCGGGAGATACGCAGTATTTT

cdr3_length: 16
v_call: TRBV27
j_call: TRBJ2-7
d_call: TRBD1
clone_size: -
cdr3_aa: CASSLLSGTGIYEQYF
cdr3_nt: TGTGCCAGCAGTCTTCTGTCCGGGACAGGGATCTACGAGCAGTACTTC

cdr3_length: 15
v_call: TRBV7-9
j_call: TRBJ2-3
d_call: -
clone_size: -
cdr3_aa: CASSLGGRVTDTQYF
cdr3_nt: TGTGCCAGCAGCTTAGGGGGCAGAGTCACAGATACGCAGTATTTT

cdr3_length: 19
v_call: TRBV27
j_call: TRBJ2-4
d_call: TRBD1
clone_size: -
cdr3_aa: CASGTGQGFQMGAKNIQYF
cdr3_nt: TGTGCCAGCGGAACGGGACAGGGTTTTCAGATGGGAGCCAAAAACATTCAGTACTTC

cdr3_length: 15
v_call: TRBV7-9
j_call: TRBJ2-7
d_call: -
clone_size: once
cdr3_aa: CASSLSEAAMGEQYF
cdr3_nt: TGTGCCAGCAGCTTAAGTGAGGCAGCTATGGGCGAGCAGTACTTC

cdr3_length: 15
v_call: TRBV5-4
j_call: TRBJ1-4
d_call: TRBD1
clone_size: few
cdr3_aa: CASSLTTGADEKLFF
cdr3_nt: TGTGCCAGCAGCTTAACGACAGGGGCGGACGAAAAACTGTTTTTT

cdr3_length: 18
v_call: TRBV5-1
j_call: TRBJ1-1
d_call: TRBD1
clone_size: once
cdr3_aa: CASSLGTTHRGPDTEAFF
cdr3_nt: TGCGCCAGCAGCTTGGGGACCACTCACAGGGGCCCGGACACTGAAGCTTTCTTT

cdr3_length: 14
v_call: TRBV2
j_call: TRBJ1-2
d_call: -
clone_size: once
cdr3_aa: CASSEMPGSAGYTF
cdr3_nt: TGTGCCAGCAGTGAGATGCCGGGTTCGGCTGGCTACACCTTC

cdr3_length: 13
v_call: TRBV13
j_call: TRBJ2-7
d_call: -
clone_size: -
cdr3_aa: CASSDGHTYEQYF
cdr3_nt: TGTGCCAGCAGCGACGGACATACCTACGAGCAGTACTTC

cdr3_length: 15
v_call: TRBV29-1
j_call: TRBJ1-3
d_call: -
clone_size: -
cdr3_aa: CSVNRADHSGNTIYF
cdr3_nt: TGCAGCGTTAACCGGGCCGACCATTCTGGAAACACCATATATTTT

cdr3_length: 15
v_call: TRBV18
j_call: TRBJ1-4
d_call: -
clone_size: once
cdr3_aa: CASSPPLATNEKLFF
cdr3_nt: TGTGCCAGCTCACCACCGCTGGCAACTAATGAAAAACTGTTTTTT

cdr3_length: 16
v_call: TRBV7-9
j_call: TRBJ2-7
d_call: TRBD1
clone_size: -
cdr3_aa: CASSSSHRGITYEQYF
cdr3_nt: TGTGCCAGCAGCTCCTCCCACAGGGGGATAACCTACGAGCAGTACTTC

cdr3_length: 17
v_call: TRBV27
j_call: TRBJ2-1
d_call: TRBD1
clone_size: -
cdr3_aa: CASSSSWTGGANNEQFF
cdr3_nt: TGTGCCAGCAGTTCCTCGTGGACAGGGGGGGCGAACAATGAGCAGTTCTTC

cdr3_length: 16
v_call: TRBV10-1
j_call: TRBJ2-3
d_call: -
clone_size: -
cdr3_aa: CASSESRASGTDTQYF
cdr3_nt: TGCGCCAGCAGTGAGTCAAGGGCTAGCGGCACAGATACGCAGTATTTT

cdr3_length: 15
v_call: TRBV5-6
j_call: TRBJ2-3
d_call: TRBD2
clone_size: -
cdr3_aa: CASSLLAGSTDTQYF
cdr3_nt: TGTGCCAGCAGCTTGCTAGCGGGGAGCACAGATACGCAGTATTTT

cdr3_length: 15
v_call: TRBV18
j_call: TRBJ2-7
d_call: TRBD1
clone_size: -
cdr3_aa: CASSPSGQVTYEQYF
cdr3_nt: TGTGCCAGCTCACCATCGGGACAGGTAACCTACGAGCAGTACTTC

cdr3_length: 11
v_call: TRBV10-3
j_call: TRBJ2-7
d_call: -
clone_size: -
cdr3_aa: CATQQGHEQYF
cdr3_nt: TGTGCCACCCAGCAAGGGCACGAGCAGTACTTC

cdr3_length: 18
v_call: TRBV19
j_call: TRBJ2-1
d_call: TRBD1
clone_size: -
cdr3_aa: CASSILGRTGLGRNEQFF
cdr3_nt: TGTGCCAGTAGTATATTGGGGCGGACAGGCTTAGGGCGCAATGAGCAGTTCTTC

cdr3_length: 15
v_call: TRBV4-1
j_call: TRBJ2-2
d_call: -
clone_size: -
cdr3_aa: CASSQVGGSAGELFF
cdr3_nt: TGCGCCAGCAGCCAAGTGGGGGGTTCAGCCGGGGAGCTGTTTTTT

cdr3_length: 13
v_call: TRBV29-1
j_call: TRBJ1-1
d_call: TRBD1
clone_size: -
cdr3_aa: CSVLQGAESEAFF
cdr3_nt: TGCAGCGTTCTTCAGGGGGCTGAATCTGAAGCTTTCTTT

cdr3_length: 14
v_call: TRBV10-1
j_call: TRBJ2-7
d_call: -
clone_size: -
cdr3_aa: CASSRGRGSYEQYF
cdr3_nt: TGCGCCAGCAGCCGGGGGCGCGGCTCCTACGAGCAGTACTTC

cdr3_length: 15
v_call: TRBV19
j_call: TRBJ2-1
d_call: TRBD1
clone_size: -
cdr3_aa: CASSRYQGAYNEQFF
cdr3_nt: TGTGCCAGTAGTCGGTACCAGGGGGCCTACAATGAGCAGTTCTTC

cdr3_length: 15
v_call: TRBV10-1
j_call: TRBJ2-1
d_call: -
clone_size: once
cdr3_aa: CASSASGASYNEQFF
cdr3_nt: TGCGCCAGCAGTGCGTCAGGGGCTTCCTACAATGAGCAGTTCTTC

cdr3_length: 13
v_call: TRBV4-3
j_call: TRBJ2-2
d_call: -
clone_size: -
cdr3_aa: CASSQDLPGELFF
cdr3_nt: TGCGCCAGCAGCCAAGATCTCCCAGGGGAGCTGTTTTTT

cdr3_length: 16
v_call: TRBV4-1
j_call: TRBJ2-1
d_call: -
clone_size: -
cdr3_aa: CASSQDGTNLRDEQFF
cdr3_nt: TGCGCCAGCAGCCAAGATGGGACAAATCTAAGGGATGAGCAGTTCTTC